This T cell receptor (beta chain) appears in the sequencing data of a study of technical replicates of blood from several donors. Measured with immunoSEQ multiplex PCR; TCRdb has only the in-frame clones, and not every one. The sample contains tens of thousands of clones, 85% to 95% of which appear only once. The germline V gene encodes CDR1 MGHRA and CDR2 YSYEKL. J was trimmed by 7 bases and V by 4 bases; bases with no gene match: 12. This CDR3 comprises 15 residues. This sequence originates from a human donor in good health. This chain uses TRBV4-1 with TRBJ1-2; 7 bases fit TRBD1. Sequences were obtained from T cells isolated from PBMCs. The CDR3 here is CASSPLGQEGGGYTF. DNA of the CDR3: TGCGCCAGCAGCCCACTAGGACAGGAGGGTGGTGGCTACACCTTC.